Listed here are 10 T cell receptor beta chains from one sample, sequenced in a study of blood T cells in healthy people across ages. Sample-barcoded 5' priming and a J-beta primer mix drove a second PCR of about 6 to 12 cycles. One entry per CDR3 protein, called by TCRdb with MiXCR from the 5' RACE reads. The table has approximately 690,000 distinct CDR3 sequences, approximately 40% seen once. The source material was blood. The receptors stem from a man at least 80 years old in good health.

Here the CDR3 reads CASSLRMTSGALTDTQYF. The CDR3 DNA reads as TGTGCCAGCAGTTTAAGAATGACTAGCGGGGCCCTCACAGATACGCAGTATTTT. The V gene is TRBV12-3 or TRBV12-4, the J gene TRBJ2-3, with 11 bases matching TRBD2. The CDR3 has 18 residues. With V trimmed by 2 bases and J by 2 bases, 9 bases remained unmatched.

The rearrangement joins TRBV27 to TRBJ2-4, with D unresolved. The CDR3 extends over 13 amino acids. Germline loops: CDR1 MNHEY, CDR2 SMNVEV (reference sequence). Trimming stripped 6 bases from V and 0 bases from J, with 6 bases between. The CDR3 sequence: CASRSLAKNIQYF. The CDR3 DNA sequence: TGTGCCAGCAGGTCCTTAGCCAAAAACATTCAGTACTTC.

This clonotype was seen a few times. The rearrangement joins TRBV7-2 to TRBJ2-2; 12 nucleotides match TRBD1. V lost 4 bases and J lost 4; bases outside the gene matches: 4. The CDR3 loop spans 16 amino acids. CDR1 and CDR2 (germline): SGHTA, FQGNSA. The CDR3 DNA is TGTGCCAGCAGCTCCGGGACAGGGGGCGTCACCGGGGAGCTGTTTTTT. It encodes CASSSGTGGVTGELFF.

The chain is built from TRBV15 and TRBJ1-5; D not certain. V dropped 5 bases and J dropped 9 bases, with 17 bases sitting between them. The CDR3 length is 14 residues. Germline values: CDR1 LNHNV, CDR2 YYDKDF (reference sequence). The chain's CDR3 is CATSAVVGGWPQHF. The CDR3 DNA follows: TGTGCCACCAGCGCGGTTGTAGGCGGTTGGCCCCAGCATTTT.

V gene TRBV29-1 combines with J gene TRBJ2-3; D is unresolved. From germline, CDR1 is SQVTM and CDR2 ANQGSEA. The CDR3 sequence is 14 residues long. Trimming cost V 4 bases and J 1 base, with 12 bases left between them. Written as DNA, the CDR3 is TGCAGCGTTGGTCGGGCCGGAGGCACAGATACGCAGTATTTT. Amino acids: CSVGRAGGTDTQYF.

This clonotype was seen a handful of times. The V gene is TRBV7-9, the J gene TRBJ2-7; unclear D gene. CDR3 length equals 13 residues. The germline V gene has CDR1 SEHNR and CDR2 FQNEAQ (reference sequence). V lost 1 base to trimming and J lost 3 bases, with 7 bases between them. This CDR3 reads CASSLDPFYEQYF. CDR3 sequence (DNA): TGTGCCAGCAGCTTAGACCCATTCTACGAGCAGTACTTC.

This clonotype was detected ten times or more. V gene TRBV6-2 or TRBV6-3 combines with J gene TRBJ2-1, with 10 nucleotides matching TRBD2. Germline V gene sequence: CDR1 MNHEY, CDR2 SVGEGT. The CDR3 runs 15 residues. The ends lost 6 bases at V and 4 bases at J; junction bases unmatched: 6. The CDR3 is CASSSGTSAYNEQFF. CDR3 bases: TGTGCCAGCAGCTCCGGGACTAGCGCATACAATGAGCAGTTCTTC.

The chain has TRBV7-2 and TRBJ2-2; 7 bases are shared with TRBD2. V lost 0 bases, J lost 6 bases, and 7 bases stayed unmatched. This CDR3 has 16 residues. Germline lookup yields CDR1 SGHTA and CDR2 FQGNSA. CDR3 loop: CASSLASTSHAGELFF. As DNA, the CDR3 is TGTGCCAGCAGCTTAGCGTCGACTAGCCACGCCGGGGAGCTGTTTTTT.

V is TRBV5-1 and J is TRBJ2-4, with 7 bases identical to TRBD1. Germline CDR1 is SGHRS and CDR2 is YFSETQ. The CDR3 sequence is 13 residues long. V lost 7 bases to trimming and J lost 13 bases; unmatched junction nucleotides: 14. The chain's CDR3 is CASGRTGNNEQYF. The CDR3 nucleotides are TGCGCCAGCGGAAGGACAGGAAACAATGAGCAGTACTTC.

This chain links TRBV11-3 with TRBJ2-2; D is uncertain. Germline loops: CDR1 SGHNT, CDR2 YENEEA. V was cut by 0 bases and J by 7 bases, with 12 bases left in between. The CDR3 consists of 15 residues. The chain's CDR3 is CASSLDRSRHGELFF. The CDR3 bases are TGTGCCAGCAGCTTAGATAGGTCCCGTCACGGGGAGCTGTTTTTT.